Listed here is a single T cell receptor beta chain. These data originate in a study of T cells in tuberculosis. Method: immunoSEQ multiplex PCR; TCRdb's copy keeps in-frame clones and lacks some. The sample has 25,000 to 35,000 clones, approximately 93% seen once. Unsorted cryopreserved PBMC were sequenced, averaging around 100,000 T cells per clinical donor. The CDR3 loop spans 15 amino acids. Germline V gives CDR1 WNHNN, CDR2 SYGVQD (reference sequence). The V and J ends lost 2 bases and 1 base, in that order; junction bases with no gene match: 1. The clonotype was recovered from a donor under 30 with latent tuberculosis or without tuberculosis infection. Sample: PBMCs. This chain uses TRBV10-1 with TRBJ2-2, with 7 bases matching TRBD1. The CDR3 is CASSEGQVNTGELFF. The CDR3 nucleotides read TGCGCCAGCAGTGAGGGACAGGTGAACACCGGGGAGCTGTTTTTT.